The rows below give T cell receptor beta chains drawn from one sample of a study of tissue T cells after allogeneic stem cell transplantation. The repertoire was sequenced with immunoSEQ multiplex PCR; TCRdb's copy has only in-frame clones and lacks some. The sample lists around 24,000 clones, 75% to 95% seen once, with roughly 2% in the top ten. Here the sequenced sample was blood, taken before transplantation. The receptors stem from a male donor aged 60 or over who later had graft-versus-host disease after an allogeneic stem cell transplant. Both conserved end residues are part of each CDR3. The D gene is left open where the match is weak. Clone size is shown for a subset of rows, as once, few, many or a class of expanded clone.

-,18,TRBV5-1,TRBJ2-7,TRBD2,TGCGCCAGGGCCCGGTATTTACCCGAGCGGGATTCCTTCTACGAGCAGTACTTC,CARARYLPERDSFYEQYF
-,18,TRBV7-2,TRBJ2-4,-,TGTGCCAGCAGCTCCCAGGCGAGCGGGCCGTCAGCCAAAAACATTCAGTACTTC,CASSSQASGPSAKNIQYF
few,14,TRBV10-2,TRBJ2-1,-,TGCGCCAGCAGTGAGTCGACAAGGTACAATGAGCAGTTCTTC,CASSESTRYNEQFF
-,16,TRBV27,TRBJ2-1,TRBD1,TGTGCCAGCAAATGCCCGACAGGGGCAGTTTGTGATGAGCAGTTCTTC,CASKCPTGAVCDEQFF
-,15,TRBV6-6,TRBJ1-2,-,TGTGCCAGCAGCCAGGCCGGGGGCTTTAACTATGGCTACACCTTC,CASSQAGGFNYGYTF
-,16,TRBV7-2,TRBJ1-4,-,TGTGCCAGCAGCTTTGCTACAGGGCCAACTAATGAAAAACTGTTTTTT,CASSFATGPTNEKLFF
-,15,TRBV6-1,TRBJ2-1,-,TGTGCCAGCAGTGAGTCGTTGGCTATTAACAATGAGCAGTTCTTC,CASSESLAINNEQFF
-,14,TRBV4-3,TRBJ1-2,-,TGCGCCAGCAGCCAACCGGGACATCTCGAGTCGGGTGCATTC,CASSQPGHLESGAF
-,12,TRBV24-1,TRBJ1-2,-,TGTGCCACCAGTGATTTTAGCGACGGCTACACCTTC,CATSDFSDGYTF
once,14,TRBV4-1,TRBJ2-1,TRBD2,TGCGCCAGCAGCCAGGCGGGGGGCCGAGATGAGCAGTTCTTC,CASSQAGGRDEQFF
-,13,TRBV6-5,TRBJ2-1,TRBD2,TGTGCCTTGCGGGAGCCCTCCTACAATGAGCAGTTCTTC,CALREPSYNEQFF
once,12,TRBV28,TRBJ2-7,-,TGTGCCAGCAGTTCCGCAGGGGCCGAGCAGTACTTC,CASSSAGAEQYF
-,18,TRBV7-6,TRBJ2-2,TRBD2,TGTGCCAGCACACAATTAACGAGGGTAGCGGGGGTCACCGGGGAGCTGTTTTTT,CASTQLTRVAGVTGELFF
-,15,TRBV3-1/TRBV3-2,TRBJ2-5,TRBD2,TGTGCCAGCAGCCAAGCGCGGGGGGCTTTGGAGACCCAGTACTTC,CASSQARGALETQYF
-,15,TRBV6-2/TRBV6-3,TRBJ2-7,TRBD2,TGTGCCAGCAGTAGCGGGAGGCTGAGCTCCTACGAGCAGTACTTC,CASSSGRLSSYEQYF
-,19,TRBV4-2,TRBJ2-6,TRBD2,TGTGCCAGCAGCCCGGGACTAGCAGCCCTAGGGCGTGGGGCCAACGTCCTGACTTTC,CASSPGLAALGRGANVLTF
-,14,TRBV28,TRBJ2-7,TRBD1,TGTGCCAGCAGTCAGGACAGGGCCACCTACGAGCAGTACTTC,CASSQDRATYEQYF
-,15,TRBV24-1,TRBJ1-2,TRBD1,TGTGCCACCAGTGATCCAAAGACAGGGGGCAATGGCTACACCTTC,CATSDPKTGGNGYTF
-,13,TRBV2,TRBJ1-1,-,TGTGCCAGCACATCTCAGGGAGGGACTGAAGCTTTCTTT,CASTSQGGTEAFF
-,15,TRBV5-4,TRBJ1-1,-,TGTGCCAGCAGCTTGGCGGGGGCAGGTAACACTGAAGCTTTCTTT,CASSLAGAGNTEAFF
-,12,TRBV6-2/TRBV6-3,TRBJ2-5,-,TGTGCCAGCAGTAGCACCCCAGAAACCCAGTACTTC,CASSSTPETQYF
-,15,TRBV5-1,TRBJ2-1,TRBD1,TGCGCCAGCAGGAGTGCCGGGACAGGGGGCAATGAGCAGTTCTTC,CASRSAGTGGNEQFF
-,12,TRBV20-1,TRBJ2-3,-,TGCAGTGCTAGTGAGCGCACAGATACGCAGTATTTT,CSASERTDTQYF
-,17,TRBV7-9,TRBJ2-5,-,TGTGCCAGCAGCCCACAACTACTGACAGCGCGCCAAGAGACCCAGTACTTC,CASSPQLLTARQETQYF
-,15,TRBV9,TRBJ1-1,-,TGTGCCAGCAGCGTAGGATGGGGGGCAAGAACTGAAGCTTTCTTT,CASSVGWGARTEAFF
-,15,TRBV5-1,TRBJ2-3,-,TGCGCCAGCAGCTTGGAAACAGGAAGCACAGATACGCAGTATTTT,CASSLETGSTDTQYF
few,15,TRBV4-2,TRBJ1-1,TRBD1,TGTGCCAGCAGCATTCACAGGGGAGGAAACACTGAAGCTTTCTTT,CASSIHRGGNTEAFF
-,16,TRBV3-1/TRBV3-2,TRBJ2-2,TRBD2,TGTGCCAGCAGCCTCCGACTAGCGGGTAGCACCGGGGAGCTGTTTTTT,CASSLRLAGSTGELFF